This TCR beta chain was recorded in a study of T cell repertoires in cytomegalovirus infection. The study, taken as a whole, reports: Predominance within the ex vivo response was attributable to HLA-C-restricted CMV-specific TCR beta clonotypes.

There are 12 residues in the CDR3. Between the trimmed V and J ends, which lost 5 bases and 7 bases, there was a span of 10 bases. Germline V gene sequence: CDR1 SGHTA, CDR2 FQGNSA. TCRdb redid the calling of the reads with MiXCR, one entry per CDR3 protein. The sample comprises approximately 120,000 distinct CDR3 sequences, over 25% of which are singletons, and roughly 53% rests with the top ten. This clonotype was counted ten times or more. The target antigen is unknown. The receptor's source is a human donor in good health (CMV status not recorded). Some clones in this sample may be carry-over from other donors' samples. This sequence joins TRBV7-2 and TRBJ2-3; D is possibly TRBD1 (6 bases). The specimen was CD8+ T cells from cultured PBMCs, collected from culture after CMV antigen stimulation. The CDR3 nucleotides are TGTGCCAGCAGCCAGGGGCTTTATACGCAGTATTTT. Translation: CASSQGLYTQYF.